These T cell receptor beta chains were read from a single sample in a study of cytomegalovirus exposure and HLA in healthy donors. Assay: immunoSEQ multiplex PCR; the TCRdb copy retains only in-frame clones and omits some. Seen here are approximately 270,000 clones, roughly nine tenths observed once, and the top ten hold about 12%. Sample: PBMCs. Every receptor here comes from a man between 18 and 29 years old in good health and CMV-seropositive. Each CDR3 is given with its conserved first and last residue. Fields, in order: CDR3 protein, CDR3 DNA, D gene, J gene, clone size, V gene. The D gene is left open where the match is weak. A clone size is listed for some rows: how often the clone was seen (once, few, many), or a class if it is expanded.

CDR3 protein: CASSLERGGGQPQHF
CDR3 DNA: TGTGCCAGCAGCTTGGAGAGGGGCGGTGGGCAGCCCCAGCATTTT
D gene: -
J gene: TRBJ1-5
clone size: -
V gene: TRBV7-8

CDR3 protein: CASSPNTGMNTEAFF
CDR3 DNA: TGTGCCAGCAGTCCGAATACAGGAATGAACACTGAAGCTTTCTTT
D gene: -
J gene: TRBJ1-1
clone size: -
V gene: TRBV27

CDR3 protein: CASRLDRDYGYTF
CDR3 DNA: TGTGCCAGTAGGTTGGACAGGGACTATGGCTACACCTTC
D gene: TRBD1
J gene: TRBJ1-2
clone size: -
V gene: TRBV19

CDR3 protein: CSVSQGELYEQYF
CDR3 DNA: TGCAGCGTTTCGCAAGGGGAACTTTACGAGCAGTACTTC
D gene: -
J gene: TRBJ2-7
clone size: -
V gene: TRBV29-1

CDR3 protein: CGLGQGIGEQYF
CDR3 DNA: TGTGGATTGGGCCAGGGGATAGGCGAGCAGTACTTC
D gene: -
J gene: TRBJ2-7
clone size: once
V gene: TRBV30

CDR3 protein: CASSLTSGSSYEQYF
CDR3 DNA: TGTGCCAGCAGTTTAACCTCAGGGAGCTCCTACGAGCAGTACTTC
D gene: -
J gene: TRBJ2-7
clone size: -
V gene: TRBV28

CDR3 protein: CAWTVGGLQETQYF
CDR3 DNA: TGTGCCTGGACAGTGGGTGGCCTCCAAGAGACCCAGTACTTC
D gene: -
J gene: TRBJ2-5
clone size: once
V gene: TRBV30

CDR3 protein: CASSSTGFGGYTF
CDR3 DNA: TGTGCCAGCAGTTCCACAGGGTTCGGAGGCTACACCTTC
D gene: -
J gene: TRBJ1-2
clone size: -
V gene: TRBV28

CDR3 protein: CASSSLKGFSSYNEQFF
CDR3 DNA: TGTGCCAGCAGCTCCCTTAAGGGGTTTAGCTCCTACAATGAGCAGTTCTTC
D gene: -
J gene: TRBJ2-1
clone size: -
V gene: TRBV7-8

CDR3 protein: CASSLTGTSLGQYF
CDR3 DNA: TGTGCCAGCAGCTTAACCGGGACTTCCCTAGGGCAGTACTTC
D gene: -
J gene: TRBJ2-7
clone size: -
V gene: TRBV9

CDR3 protein: CAISEPGADTQYF
CDR3 DNA: TGTGCCATCAGTGAACCTGGGGCAGATACGCAGTATTTT
D gene: -
J gene: TRBJ2-3
clone size: -
V gene: TRBV10-3

CDR3 protein: CASSVSRDRGPDHGYTF
CDR3 DNA: TGTGCCAGTAGCGTCTCCCGGGACAGGGGCCCAGACCATGGCTACACCTTC
D gene: TRBD1
J gene: TRBJ1-2
clone size: many
V gene: TRBV19

CDR3 protein: CASSGGGTNGLQPQHF
CDR3 DNA: TGTGCCAGCAGTGGGGGGGGGACTAATGGGCTTCAGCCCCAGCATTTT
D gene: -
J gene: TRBJ1-5
clone size: once
V gene: TRBV28

CDR3 protein: CASTGREAEAFF
CDR3 DNA: TGTGCCAGCACTGGACGGGAGGCAGAAGCTTTCTTT
D gene: -
J gene: TRBJ1-1
clone size: few
V gene: TRBV25-1

CDR3 protein: CAIRGGSQGDTQYF
CDR3 DNA: TGTGCCATCAGAGGCGGGAGCCAGGGAGATACGCAGTATTTT
D gene: TRBD2
J gene: TRBJ2-3
clone size: -
V gene: TRBV10-3

CDR3 protein: CASSVLPVSGTGYGYTF
CDR3 DNA: TGTGCCAGCAGTGTTCTTCCCGTGTCCGGGACAGGCTATGGCTACACCTTC
D gene: TRBD1
J gene: TRBJ1-2
clone size: -
V gene: TRBV2

CDR3 protein: CASSPTSGHNEQFF
CDR3 DNA: TGTGCCAGCAGCCCGACTAGCGGGCACAATGAGCAGTTCTTC
D gene: TRBD2
J gene: TRBJ2-1
clone size: -
V gene: TRBV7-3

CDR3 protein: CASSFYRGNEQFF
CDR3 DNA: TGTGCCAGCAGTTTTTACAGGGGTAATGAGCAGTTCTTC
D gene: TRBD1
J gene: TRBJ2-1
clone size: -
V gene: TRBV28

CDR3 protein: CAWSALFGQGWSTDTQYF
CDR3 DNA: TGTGCCTGGAGCGCGCTCTTCGGACAGGGCTGGAGCACAGATACGCAGTATTTT
D gene: TRBD1
J gene: TRBJ2-3
clone size: -
V gene: TRBV30

CDR3 protein: CASSLDPSGSGEQYF
CDR3 DNA: TGTGCCAGCAGCTTAGATCCTAGCGGGAGTGGTGAGCAGTACTTC
D gene: TRBD2
J gene: TRBJ2-7
clone size: -
V gene: TRBV13

CDR3 protein: CASSPDISGNTIYF
CDR3 DNA: TGTGCCAGCAGTCCAGACATCTCTGGAAACACCATATATTTT
D gene: -
J gene: TRBJ1-3
clone size: -
V gene: TRBV6-5

CDR3 protein: CATARDAGSDEQFF
CDR3 DNA: TGCGCCACCGCACGGGACGCAGGCAGCGATGAGCAGTTCTTC
D gene: -
J gene: TRBJ2-1
clone size: -
V gene: TRBV5-1

CDR3 protein: CASSLNRVNTEAFF
CDR3 DNA: TGTGCCAGCAGTTTAAACAGGGTGAACACTGAAGCTTTCTTT
D gene: -
J gene: TRBJ1-1
clone size: -
V gene: TRBV28

CDR3 protein: CASSLNQVSSGNTIYF
CDR3 DNA: TGTGCCAGCAGCTTAAATCAGGTGTCCTCTGGAAACACCATATATTTT
D gene: -
J gene: TRBJ1-3
clone size: -
V gene: TRBV11-2

CDR3 protein: CASSLMVTGGYGYTF
CDR3 DNA: TGCGCCAGCAGCTTAATGGTGACAGGGGGCTATGGCTACACCTTC
D gene: TRBD1
J gene: TRBJ1-2
clone size: -
V gene: TRBV5-1

CDR3 protein: CASSDRGRVSGANVLTF
CDR3 DNA: TGTGCCAGCAGTGACCGCGGACGGGTATCTGGGGCCAACGTCCTGACTTTC
D gene: -
J gene: TRBJ2-6
clone size: -
V gene: TRBV6-1

CDR3 protein: CASSLQGPNTEAFF
CDR3 DNA: TGTGCCAGCAGCTTGCAGGGCCCGAACACTGAAGCTTTCTTT
D gene: -
J gene: TRBJ1-1
clone size: -
V gene: TRBV5-4

CDR3 protein: CASRRGHGETQYF
CDR3 DNA: TGTGCCAGCAGGAGGGGGCATGGAGAGACCCAGTACTTC
D gene: TRBD1
J gene: TRBJ2-5
clone size: -
V gene: TRBV11-3

CDR3 protein: CASTTGRAGTDTQYF
CDR3 DNA: TGCGCCAGCACCACTGGGAGGGCCGGCACAGATACGCAGTATTTT
D gene: TRBD2
J gene: TRBJ2-3
clone size: -
V gene: TRBV5-1

CDR3 protein: CASSRSNEQFF
CDR3 DNA: TGTGCCAGCAGCCGTTCCAATGAGCAGTTCTTC
D gene: -
J gene: TRBJ2-1
clone size: -
V gene: TRBV7-9

CDR3 protein: CASCKEGQEF
CDR3 DNA: TGCGCCAGCTGCAAGGAGGGACAGGAGTTC
D gene: TRBD1
J gene: TRBJ2-7
clone size: -
V gene: TRBV23-1

CDR3 protein: CASSLQVTGELFF
CDR3 DNA: TGTGCCAGCAGCTTACAAGTCACCGGGGAGCTGTTTTTT
D gene: -
J gene: TRBJ2-2
clone size: -
V gene: TRBV7-2

CDR3 protein: CSVVGGLFGTDTQYF
CDR3 DNA: TGCAGCGTCGTAGGGGGACTATTTGGAACAGATACGCAGTATTTT
D gene: -
J gene: TRBJ2-3
clone size: -
V gene: TRBV29-1

CDR3 protein: CASSQDEREQYF
CDR3 DNA: TGCGCCAGCAGCCAAGATGAGAGGGAGCAGTACTTC
D gene: -
J gene: TRBJ2-7
clone size: -
V gene: TRBV4-1

CDR3 protein: CASSEGPQRGFDEQFF
CDR3 DNA: TGTGCCAGCAGTGAGGGACCCCAGCGAGGTTTCGATGAGCAGTTCTTC
D gene: -
J gene: TRBJ2-1
clone size: -
V gene: TRBV2

CDR3 protein: CASSSRQKNYGYTF
CDR3 DNA: TGTGCCAGCAGTTCTCGACAGAAGAACTATGGCTACACCTTC
D gene: -
J gene: TRBJ1-2
clone size: once
V gene: TRBV6-5

CDR3 protein: CASSFSYNEQFF
CDR3 DNA: TGCGCCAGCAGCTTCTCCTACAATGAGCAGTTCTTC
D gene: -
J gene: TRBJ2-1
clone size: -
V gene: TRBV5-1

CDR3 protein: CAARLGGSRFGELFF
CDR3 DNA: TGTGCGGCGAGGTTAGGAGGGAGCCGTTTCGGGGAGCTGTTTTTT
D gene: -
J gene: TRBJ2-2
clone size: -
V gene: TRBV11-1

CDR3 protein: CASRSLGGTDTQYF
CDR3 DNA: TGTGCCAGCAGGTCATTAGGGGGCACAGATACGCAGTATTTT
D gene: -
J gene: TRBJ2-3
clone size: -
V gene: TRBV11-2